Shown below are 10 T cell receptor beta chains from a single sample sequenced in a study of cytomegalovirus exposure and HLA in healthy donors. Libraries were prepared by immunoSEQ multiplex PCR; TCRdb keeps only in-frame clonotypes and omits some of them. Here the sample spans 150,000 or so clones, about 89% being singletons. Input material: PBMCs. The origin of the receptors is a woman between 18 and 30 years old in good health and CMV-seropositive.

The chain has TRBV6-1 and TRBJ2-7; D is unclear. The CDR3 consists of 14 residues. V shed 5 bases and J shed 1 base, with 12 bases lying between them. CDR1 is MNHNS, CDR2 SASEGT, per germline. CDR3 DNA sequence: TGTGCCAGCAGTTTTGGCGACGGGTCCTACGAGCAGTACTTC. This codes for CASSFGDGSYEQYF.

The rearrangement uses TRBV9 and TRBJ2-1; 12 bases line up with TRBD2. Germline values: CDR1 SGDLS, CDR2 YYNGEE. The CDR3 loop spans 16 amino acids. Trimming cost V 4 bases and J 9 bases; bases outside gene matches: 11. Written as DNA, the CDR3 is TGTGCCAGCAGCACATATCTAGCGGGAGGGCCAGGTGAGCAGTTCTTC. As protein: CASSTYLAGGPGEQFF.

This chain uses TRBV7-3 with TRBJ2-7, with D possibly matching TRBD2 (5 bases). This CDR3 spans 11 amino acids. From germline, CDR1 is SGHTA and CDR2 FQGTGA. The V and J ends lost 8 bases and 6 bases respectively, with 11 bases between them. The CDR3 here is CASLMRVEQYF. CDR3 in DNA: TGTGCCAGCCTGATGCGGGTCGAGCAGTACTTC. The full variable domain, with the rest looked up from reference TRBV7-3 and TRBJ2-7, is GAGVSQTPSNKVTEKGKYVELRCDPISGHTALYWYRQSLGQGPEFLIYFQGTGAADDSGLPNDRFFAVRPEGSVSTLKIQRTERGDSAVYLCASLMRVEQYFGPGTRLTVT.

The J gene is TRBJ2-1, the V gene TRBV7-3; 8 bases match TRBD2. The CDR3 is 17 residues long. Per germline, CDR1 SGHTA and CDR2 FQGTGA. Losses at the gene ends were 2 bases for V and 0 bases for J; bases not matched to a gene: 6. The chain's CDR3 is CASSLGYAGGSYNEQFF. CDR3 sequence (DNA): TGTGCCAGCAGCTTAGGGTATGCGGGAGGCTCCTACAATGAGCAGTTCTTC. The variable domain in full, with the rest retrieved from reference TRBV7-3 and TRBJ2-1, is GAGVSQTPSNKVTEKGKYVELRCDPISGHTALYWYRQSLGQGPEFLIYFQGTGAADDSGLPNDRFFAVRPEGSVSTLKIQRTERGDSAVYLCASSLGYAGGSYNEQFFGPGTRLTVL.

The rearrangement links TRBV7-7 to TRBJ2-1; D is ambiguous. Looked up from germline, CDR1 is SSHAT and CDR2 is FNYEAQ (reference sequence). The V and J ends lost 3 bases and 5 bases respectively, with 11 bases between them. The CDR3 is 14 residues long. CDR3 coding DNA: TGTGCCAGCAGCTTTTCGCCGGTGGACAATGAGCAGTTCTTC. Translated: CASSFSPVDNEQFF.

The chain joins TRBV10-1 to TRBJ2-5; 7 bases are a match to TRBD1. With 4 bases clipped from V and 5 bases from J, the junction kept 4 bases outside the gene matches. The CDR3 is 13 residues long. Germline-derived CDR1 and CDR2 are WNHNN and SYGVQD (reference sequence). The chain's CDR3 is CASSGQGWETQYF. The CDR3 DNA is TGCGCCAGCAGTGGACAGGGCTGGGAGACCCAGTACTTC.

The CDR3 DNA is TGTGCTAGTGGTTTGGCCGGACAGGGTATGCAGCCCCAGCATTTT. This gives the protein CASGLAGQGMQPQHF. The rearrangement joins TRBV12-5 to TRBJ1-5, with 8 bases fitting TRBD1. CDR1 is LGHNT and CDR2 is FRNRAP in the germline V gene. The trim removed 1 base at V and 7 bases at J, leaving 6 bases unmatched. The CDR3 has 15 residues.

The CDR3 region has the DNA TGTGCCATCAGTCCAGCGGGAGCAGAAGAGACCCAGTACTTC. Translation gives CAISPAGAEETQYF. V gene TRBV10-3 combines with J gene TRBJ2-5; 8 bases fit TRBD2. Germline V gives CDR1 ENHRY, CDR2 SYGVKD. The J segment lost 3 bases and the V segment lost 5 bases, leaving 5 bases of the junction unmatched. There are 14 residues in the CDR3.

V is TRBV4-2 and J is TRBJ2-7; D may be TRBD1 (5 bases). V lost 0 bases to trimming and J lost 13 bases, with 16 bases between them. Germline V CDR1 and CDR2: LGHNA, YNFKEQ. The CDR3 contains 13 residues. The CDR3: CASSQELGHGIYF. CDR3 DNA: TGTGCCAGCAGCCAAGAATTGGGGCATGGTATATACTTC.

The V gene is TRBV6-5, the J gene TRBJ2-1; 9 nucleotides align to TRBD2. This CDR3 region has 15 residues. CDR1 and CDR2 (germline): MNHEY, SVGAGI. V lost 6 bases, J lost 6 bases, and 9 bases stayed unmatched. This chain's CDR3 is CASSDLGLASNEQFF. CDR3 nucleotides: TGTGCCAGCAGCGATCTAGGACTAGCGAGCAATGAGCAGTTCTTC.